In its sample, the clone carrying this TCR beta chain was seen a few times. Its cognate antigen is unknown. The sample is drawn from a study of OX40 agonist ivuxolimab in advanced cancers. Study-wide background: Ivuxolimab, which patients received intravenously every 2 weeks, was dosed at 0.01 to 10 mg/kg.

Germline assignment: CDR1 MNHNY and CDR2 SVGAGI (reference sequence). Trimming at V came to 4 bases and at J to 6 bases, leaving 8 bases not matched to a gene. This CDR3 is 15 amino acids long. Study outcomes and limitations: Clonal expansion by week 6 occurred in CD4+ and CD8+ blood T cells (at 0.1 to 3.0 mg/kg).

Assay used: immunoSEQ multiplex PCR; TCRdb lists only in-frame clones, some missing. The data hold about 60,000 clones, with roughly 86% observed a single time. The V gene is TRBV6-6, the J gene TRBJ2-3, with 9 nucleotides matching TRBD1. Here the sequenced sample was CD4+ or CD8+ T cells sorted from blood, taken in a trial of the OX40 agonist ivuxolimab. The TCR was taken from an adult with an advanced solid tumor such as melanoma, head and neck, liver or kidney cancer. The CDR3 loop is CASSSPGTGIDTQYF. DNA of the CDR3: TGTGCCAGCAGTTCCCCAGGGACAGGGATCGATACGCAGTATTTT.